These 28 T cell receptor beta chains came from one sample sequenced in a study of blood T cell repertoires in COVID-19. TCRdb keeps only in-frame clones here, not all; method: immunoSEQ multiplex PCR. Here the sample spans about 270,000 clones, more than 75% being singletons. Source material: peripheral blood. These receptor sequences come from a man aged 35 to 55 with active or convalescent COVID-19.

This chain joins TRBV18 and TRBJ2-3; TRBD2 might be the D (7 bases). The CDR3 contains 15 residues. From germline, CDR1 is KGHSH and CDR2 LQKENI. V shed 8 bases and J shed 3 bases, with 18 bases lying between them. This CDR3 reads CASRSSGGGTDTQYF. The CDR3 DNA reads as TGTGCCAGCCGTTCTTCGGGGGGCGGAACAGATACGCAGTATTTT.

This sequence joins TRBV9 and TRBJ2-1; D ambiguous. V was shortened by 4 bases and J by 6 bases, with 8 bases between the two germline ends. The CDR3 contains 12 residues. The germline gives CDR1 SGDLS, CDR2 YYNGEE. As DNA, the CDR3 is TGTGCCAGCAGCATCTCAGGCAATGAGCAGTTCTTC. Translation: CASSISGNEQFF. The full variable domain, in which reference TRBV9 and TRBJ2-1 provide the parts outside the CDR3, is DSGVTQTPKHLITATGQRVTLRCSPRSGDLSVYWYQQSLDQGLQFLIQYYNGEERAKGNILERFSAQQFPDLHSELNLSSLELGDSALYFCASSISGNEQFFGPGTRLTVL.

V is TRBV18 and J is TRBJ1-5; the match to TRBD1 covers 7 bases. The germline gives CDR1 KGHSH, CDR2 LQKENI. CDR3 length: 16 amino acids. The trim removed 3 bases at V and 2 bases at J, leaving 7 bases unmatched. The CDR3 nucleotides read TGTGCCAGCTCACCCAAGACAGGGATTGGCAATCAGCCCCAGCATTTT. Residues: CASSPKTGIGNQPQHF.

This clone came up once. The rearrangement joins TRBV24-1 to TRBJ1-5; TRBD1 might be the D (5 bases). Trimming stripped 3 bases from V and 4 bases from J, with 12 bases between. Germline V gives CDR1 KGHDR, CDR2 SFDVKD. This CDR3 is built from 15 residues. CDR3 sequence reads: CATSDKGKGNQPQHF. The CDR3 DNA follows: TGTGCCACCAGTGATAAGGGGAAGGGGAATCAGCCCCAGCATTTT.

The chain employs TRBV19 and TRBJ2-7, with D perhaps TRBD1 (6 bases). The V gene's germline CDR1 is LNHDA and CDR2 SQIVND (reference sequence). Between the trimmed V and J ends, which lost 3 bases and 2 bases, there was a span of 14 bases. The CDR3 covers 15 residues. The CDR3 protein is CASSISLGQAYEQYF. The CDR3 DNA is TGTGCCAGTAGTATTTCTTTGGGACAAGCCTACGAGCAGTACTTC.

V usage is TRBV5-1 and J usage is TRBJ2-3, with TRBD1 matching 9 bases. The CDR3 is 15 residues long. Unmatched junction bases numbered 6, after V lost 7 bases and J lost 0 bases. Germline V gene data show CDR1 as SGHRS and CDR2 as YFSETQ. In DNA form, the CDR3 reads TGCGCCAGCGACAAGACAGGGGGTAGCACAGATACGCAGTATTTT. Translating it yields CASDKTGGSTDTQYF.

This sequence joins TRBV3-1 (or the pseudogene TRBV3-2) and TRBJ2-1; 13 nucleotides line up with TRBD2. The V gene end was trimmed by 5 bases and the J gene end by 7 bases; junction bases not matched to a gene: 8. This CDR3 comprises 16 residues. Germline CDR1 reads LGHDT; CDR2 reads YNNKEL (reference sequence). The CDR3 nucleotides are TGTGCCAGCAGCTACGGACTAGCGGGAGTACAGAATGAGCAGTTCTTC. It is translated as CASSYGLAGVQNEQFF.

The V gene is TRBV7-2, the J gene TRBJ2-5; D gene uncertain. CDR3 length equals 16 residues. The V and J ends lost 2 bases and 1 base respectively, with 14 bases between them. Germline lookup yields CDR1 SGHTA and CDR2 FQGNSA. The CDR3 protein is CASSLSSIGGQETQYF. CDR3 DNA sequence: TGTGCCAGCAGCTTAAGCTCGATCGGCGGCCAAGAGACCCAGTACTTC.

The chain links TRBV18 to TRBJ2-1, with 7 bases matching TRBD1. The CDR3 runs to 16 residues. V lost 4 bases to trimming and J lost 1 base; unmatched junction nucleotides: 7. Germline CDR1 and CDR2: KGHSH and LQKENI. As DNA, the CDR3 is TGTGCCAGCTCACGACAGGGAAACCCTTCCTACAATGAGCAGTTCTTC. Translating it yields CASSRQGNPSYNEQFF.

The CDR3 DNA reads TGTGCCAGCAGCGTAGGGACTAGCGGGTTCTACGAGCAGTACTTC. Amino acid sequence: CASSVGTSGFYEQYF. The chain links TRBV9 to TRBJ2-7; 11 nucleotides match TRBD2. This CDR3 is 15 amino acids long. V shed 0 bases, J shed 3 bases, and the junction held 2 bases outside the gene matches. Germline V CDR1 and CDR2: SGDLS, YYNGEE.

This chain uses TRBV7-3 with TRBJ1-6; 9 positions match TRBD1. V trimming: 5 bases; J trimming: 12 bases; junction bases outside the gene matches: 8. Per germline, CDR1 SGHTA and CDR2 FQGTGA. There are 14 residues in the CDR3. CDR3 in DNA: TGTGCCAGCAGCCAATCCGGGACAGGGAAACCCCTCCACTTT. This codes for CASSQSGTGKPLHF.

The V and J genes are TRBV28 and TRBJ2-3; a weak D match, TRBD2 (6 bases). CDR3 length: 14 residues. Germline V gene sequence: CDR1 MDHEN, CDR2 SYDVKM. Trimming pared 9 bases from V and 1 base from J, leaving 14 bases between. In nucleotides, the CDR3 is TGTGCCAGTCGGCGGGGTTGGGGCACAGATACGCAGTATTTT. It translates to CASRRGWGTDTQYF.

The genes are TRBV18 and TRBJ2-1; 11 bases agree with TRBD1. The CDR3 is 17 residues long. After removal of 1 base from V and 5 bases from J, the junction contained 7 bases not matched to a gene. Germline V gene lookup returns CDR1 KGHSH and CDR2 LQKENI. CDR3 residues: CASSPRDRGAYDNEQFF. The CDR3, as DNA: TGTGCCAGCTCACCACGGGACAGGGGGGCATATGACAATGAGCAGTTCTTC.

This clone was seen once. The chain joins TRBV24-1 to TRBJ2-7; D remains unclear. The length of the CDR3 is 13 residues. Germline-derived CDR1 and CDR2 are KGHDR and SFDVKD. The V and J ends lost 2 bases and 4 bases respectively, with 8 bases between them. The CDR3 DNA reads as TGTGCCACCAGTGATTCAGACTTATACGAGCAGTACTTC. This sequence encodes CATSDSDLYEQYF.

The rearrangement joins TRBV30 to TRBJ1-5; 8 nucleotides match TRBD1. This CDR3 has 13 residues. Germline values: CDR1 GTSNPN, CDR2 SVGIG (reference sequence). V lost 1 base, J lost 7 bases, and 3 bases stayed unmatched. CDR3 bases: TGTGCCTGGAGTGAACAGGGGGACCAGCCCCAGCATTTT. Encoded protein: CAWSEQGDQPQHF. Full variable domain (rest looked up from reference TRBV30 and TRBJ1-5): SQTIHQWPATLVQPVGSPLSLECTVEGTSNPNLYWYRQAAGRGLQLLFYSVGIGQISSEVPQNLSASRPQDRQFILSSKKLLLSDSGFYLCAWSEQGDQPQHFGDGTRLSIL.

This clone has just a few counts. The CDR3 here is CASSYTAGTVNTEAFF. Written as DNA, the CDR3 is TGTGCCAGCAGCTACACCGCCGGGACAGTGAACACTGAAGCTTTCTTT. The rearrangement links TRBV11-2 to TRBJ1-1, with 7 bases matching TRBD1. The V gene end was trimmed by 4 bases and the J gene end by 0 bases; junction bases not matched to a gene: 8. The CDR3 has 16 residues. Germline CDR1 and CDR2: SGHAT and FQNNGV.

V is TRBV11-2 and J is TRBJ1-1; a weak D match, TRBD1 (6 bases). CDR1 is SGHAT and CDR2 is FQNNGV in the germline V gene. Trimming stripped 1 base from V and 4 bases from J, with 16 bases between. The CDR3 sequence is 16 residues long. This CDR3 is CASSLGAGAPGTEAFF. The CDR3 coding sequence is TGTGCCAGCAGCTTAGGCGCGGGGGCCCCGGGCACTGAAGCTTTCTTT.

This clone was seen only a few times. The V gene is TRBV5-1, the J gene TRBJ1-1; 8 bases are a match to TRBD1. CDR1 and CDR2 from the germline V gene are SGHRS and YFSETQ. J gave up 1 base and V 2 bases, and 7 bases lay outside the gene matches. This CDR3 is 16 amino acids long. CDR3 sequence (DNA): TGCGCCAGCAGCTTAGGACAGGGAACCCCGAACACTGAAGCTTTCTTT. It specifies CASSLGQGTPNTEAFF.

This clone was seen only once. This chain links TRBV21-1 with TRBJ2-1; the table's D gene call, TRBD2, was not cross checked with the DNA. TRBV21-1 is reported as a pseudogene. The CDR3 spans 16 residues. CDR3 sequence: CASSKALGSSYNEQFF. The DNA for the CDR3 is TGTGCCAGCAGCAAAGCGCTGGGGAGCTCCTACAATGAGCAGTTCTTC.

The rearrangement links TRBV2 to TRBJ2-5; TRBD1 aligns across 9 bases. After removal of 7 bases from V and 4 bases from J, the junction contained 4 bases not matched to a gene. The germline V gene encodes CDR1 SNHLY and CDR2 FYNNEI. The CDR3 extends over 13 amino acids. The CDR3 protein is CASTGTGSETQYF. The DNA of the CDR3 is TGTGCCAGCACCGGGACAGGGTCAGAGACCCAGTACTTC.

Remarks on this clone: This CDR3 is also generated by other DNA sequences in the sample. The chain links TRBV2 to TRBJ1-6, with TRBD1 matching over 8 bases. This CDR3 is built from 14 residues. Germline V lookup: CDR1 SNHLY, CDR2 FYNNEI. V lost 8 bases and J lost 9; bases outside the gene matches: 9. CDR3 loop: CASGVGTGGSPLHF. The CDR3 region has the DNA TGTGCCAGCGGCGTCGGGACAGGTGGTTCACCCCTCCACTTT.

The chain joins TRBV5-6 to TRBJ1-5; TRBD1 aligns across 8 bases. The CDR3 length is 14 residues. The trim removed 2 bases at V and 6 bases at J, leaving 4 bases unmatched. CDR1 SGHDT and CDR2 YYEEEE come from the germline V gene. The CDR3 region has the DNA TGTGCCAGCAGCTTTGGACAGGGTGGTCAGCCCCAGCATTTT. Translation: CASSFGQGGQPQHF.

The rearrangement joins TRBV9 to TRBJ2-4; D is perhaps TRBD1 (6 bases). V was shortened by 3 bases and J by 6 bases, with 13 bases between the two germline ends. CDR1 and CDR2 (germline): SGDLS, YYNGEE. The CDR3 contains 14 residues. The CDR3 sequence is CASSGQVRGNIQYF. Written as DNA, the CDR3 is TGTGCCAGCAGCGGACAGGTCCGGGGAAACATTCAGTACTTC.

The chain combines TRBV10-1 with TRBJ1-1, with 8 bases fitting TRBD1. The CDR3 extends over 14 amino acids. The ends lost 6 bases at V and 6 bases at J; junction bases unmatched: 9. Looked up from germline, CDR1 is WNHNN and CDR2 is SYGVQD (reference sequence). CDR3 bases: TGCGCCAGCAGCGAACCGGGACAGGACCCTGAAGCTTTCTTT. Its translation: CASSEPGQDPEAFF.

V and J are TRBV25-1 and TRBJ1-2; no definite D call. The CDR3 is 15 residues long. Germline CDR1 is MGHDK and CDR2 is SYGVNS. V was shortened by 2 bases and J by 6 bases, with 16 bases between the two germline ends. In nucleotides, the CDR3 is TGTGCCAGCAGTGAACCTGGAGGTGGGAGGGATGGCTACACCTTC. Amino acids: CASSEPGGGRDGYTF.

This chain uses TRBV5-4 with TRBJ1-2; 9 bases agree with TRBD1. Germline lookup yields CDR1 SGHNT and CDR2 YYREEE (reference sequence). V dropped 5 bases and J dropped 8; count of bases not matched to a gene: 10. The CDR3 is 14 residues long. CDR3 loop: CASSSPGQGYGYTF. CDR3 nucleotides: TGTGCCAGCAGTTCTCCGGGACAGGGTTACGGCTACACCTTC.

In DNA form, the CDR3 reads TGTGCCAGCAGCTTAGGCGACCGATCACTAGGCACCTTC. It specifies CASSLGDRSLGTF. The chain has TRBV7-2 and TRBJ1-2; D call uncertain. Germline CDR1 and CDR2: SGHTA and FQGNSA. The CDR3 has 13 amino acids. Trimming took off 1 base at V and 13 bases at J, with 16 bases between the two ends.

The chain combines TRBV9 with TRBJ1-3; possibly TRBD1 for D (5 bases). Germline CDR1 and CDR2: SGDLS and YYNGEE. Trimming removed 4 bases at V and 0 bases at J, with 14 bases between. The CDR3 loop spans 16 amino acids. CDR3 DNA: TGTGCCAGCAGCCTAAGGGGAAGAGACTCTGGAAACACCATATATTTT. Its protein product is CASSLRGRDSGNTIYF.